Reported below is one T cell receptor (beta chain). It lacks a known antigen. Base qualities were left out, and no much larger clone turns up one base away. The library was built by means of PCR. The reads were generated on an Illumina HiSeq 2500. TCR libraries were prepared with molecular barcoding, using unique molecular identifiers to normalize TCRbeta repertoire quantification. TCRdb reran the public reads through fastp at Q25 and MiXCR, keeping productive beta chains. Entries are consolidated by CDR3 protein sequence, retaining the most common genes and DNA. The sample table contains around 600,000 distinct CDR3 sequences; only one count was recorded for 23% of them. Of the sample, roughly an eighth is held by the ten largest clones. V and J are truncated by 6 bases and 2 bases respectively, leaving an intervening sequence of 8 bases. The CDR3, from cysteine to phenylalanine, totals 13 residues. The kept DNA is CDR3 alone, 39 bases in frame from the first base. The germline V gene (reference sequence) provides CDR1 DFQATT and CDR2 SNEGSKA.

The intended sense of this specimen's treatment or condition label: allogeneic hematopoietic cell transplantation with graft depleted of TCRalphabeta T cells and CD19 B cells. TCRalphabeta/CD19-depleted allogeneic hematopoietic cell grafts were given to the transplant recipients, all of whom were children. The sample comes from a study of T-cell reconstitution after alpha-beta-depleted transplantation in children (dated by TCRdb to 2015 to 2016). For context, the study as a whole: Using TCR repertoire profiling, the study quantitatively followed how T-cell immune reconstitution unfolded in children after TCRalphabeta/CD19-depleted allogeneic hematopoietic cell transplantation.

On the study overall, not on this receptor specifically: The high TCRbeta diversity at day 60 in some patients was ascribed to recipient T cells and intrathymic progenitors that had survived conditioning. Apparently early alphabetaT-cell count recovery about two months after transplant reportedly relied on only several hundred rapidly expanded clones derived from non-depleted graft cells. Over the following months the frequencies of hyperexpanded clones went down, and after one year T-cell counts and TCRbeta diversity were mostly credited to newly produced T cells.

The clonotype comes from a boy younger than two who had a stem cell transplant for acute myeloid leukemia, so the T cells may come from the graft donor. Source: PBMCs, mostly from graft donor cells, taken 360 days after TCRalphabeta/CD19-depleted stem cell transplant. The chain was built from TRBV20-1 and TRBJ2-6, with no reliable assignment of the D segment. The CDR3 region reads CSAIDTGANVLTF. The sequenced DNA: TGCAGTGCCATCGATACTGGGGCCAACGTCCTGACTTTC.